One sample yielded the 3 T cell receptor beta chains listed below, sequenced in a study of cytomegalovirus exposure and HLA in healthy donors. It was with 60 Vbeta and 13 Jbeta primers that the PCR ran. The data were produced by immunoSEQ multiplex PCR, yet TCRdb's version contains in-frame clones alone and is incomplete. The sample lists approximately 170,000 clones, roughly 79% occurring once. Sequencing input: PBMCs. The receptor set was obtained from a man aged 35-49 years in good health and CMV-seronegative.

The gene calls are TRBV6-1 and TRBJ1-1; 7 nucleotides line up with TRBD1. CDR3 length: 14 residues. Germline V gives CDR1 MNHNS, CDR2 SASEGT. V lost 4 bases to trimming and J lost 0 bases; unmatched junction nucleotides: 2. CDR3 amino acids: CASSAGQLNTEAFF. The CDR3 region has the DNA TGTGCCAGCAGTGCGGGACAGTTGAACACTGAAGCTTTCTTT.

This chain joins TRBV4-1 and TRBJ1-3; maybe TRBD1 (5 bases). CDR3 length: 19 amino acids. V was trimmed by 8 bases and J by 4 bases, leaving 30 bases between them. From germline, CDR1 is MGHRA and CDR2 YSYEKL. The CDR3 DNA is TGCGCCAGCCGCAACCTGATGGGGCGTTCCAAAAACGGGGGAAACACCATATATTTT. Amino acids: CASRNLMGRSKNGGNTIYF.

This clone was found once. The chain uses TRBV27 and TRBJ2-4; D is uncertain. V gave up 6 bases and J gave up 0 bases, with 9 bases separating them. This CDR3 contains 14 residues. The germline gives CDR1 MNHEY, CDR2 SMNVEV (reference sequence). This CDR3 reads CASRSPIAKNIQYF. The CDR3 DNA reads TGTGCCAGCAGGAGTCCCATAGCCAAAAACATTCAGTACTTC.